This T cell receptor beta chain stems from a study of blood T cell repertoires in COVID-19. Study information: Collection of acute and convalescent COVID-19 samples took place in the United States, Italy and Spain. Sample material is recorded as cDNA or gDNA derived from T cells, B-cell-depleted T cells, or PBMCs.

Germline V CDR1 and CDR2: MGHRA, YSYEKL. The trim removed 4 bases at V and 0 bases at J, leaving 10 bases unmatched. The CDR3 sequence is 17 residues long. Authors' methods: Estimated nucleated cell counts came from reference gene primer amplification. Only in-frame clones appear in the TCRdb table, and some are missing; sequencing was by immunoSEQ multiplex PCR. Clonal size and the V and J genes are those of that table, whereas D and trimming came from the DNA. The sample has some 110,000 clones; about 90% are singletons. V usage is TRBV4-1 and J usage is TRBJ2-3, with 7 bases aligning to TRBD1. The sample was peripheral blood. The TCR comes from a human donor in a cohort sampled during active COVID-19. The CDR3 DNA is TGCGCCAGCAGCCTCCCTCCGACAGGGCCTAGCACAGATACGCAGTATTTT. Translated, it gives CASSLPPTGPSTDTQYF.